The rows below give T cell receptor beta chains drawn from one sample of a study of regulatory dendritic cells for organ transplantation. Data came from immunoSEQ multiplex PCR; TCRdb stores just in-frame clones and leaves some out. The data contain fewer than 40,000 clones, 75% to 95% of them singletons. Sequenced material: naive CD8+ T cells from blood. These receptors all come from a human donor in good health. Each CDR3 is given with its conserved first and last residue. Fields, in order: V gene, J gene, CDR3 length, CDR3 protein.

v_call: TRBV9; j_call: TRBJ1-3; cdr3_length: 18; cdr3_aa: CASSIDPTVLTSGNTIYF
v_call: TRBV7-6; j_call: TRBJ1-1; cdr3_length: 13; cdr3_aa: CASSFPGGTEAFF
v_call: TRBV4-1; j_call: TRBJ2-5; cdr3_length: 14; cdr3_aa: CASSPGGYQETQYF
v_call: TRBV4-1; j_call: TRBJ2-1; cdr3_length: 13; cdr3_aa: CASSQGLQGEKFF
v_call: TRBV6-5; j_call: TRBJ2-7; cdr3_length: 13; cdr3_aa: CASSAWTGSEQYF
v_call: TRBV6-5; j_call: TRBJ1-3; cdr3_length: 13; cdr3_aa: CASSYPQGHTIYF
v_call: TRBV7-2; j_call: TRBJ2-7; cdr3_length: 15; cdr3_aa: CASSLTSGISVEQYF
v_call: TRBV7-2; j_call: TRBJ2-1; cdr3_length: 16; cdr3_aa: CASSLGGTDPYNEQFF
v_call: TRBV30; j_call: TRBJ1-5; cdr3_length: 13; cdr3_aa: CASRDRGRQPQHF
v_call: TRBV4-2; j_call: TRBJ1-4; cdr3_length: 20; cdr3_aa: CASSQITGTGEFTANEKLFF
v_call: TRBV6-5; j_call: TRBJ2-7; cdr3_length: 12; cdr3_aa: CASSIPGGEQYF
v_call: TRBV6-5; j_call: TRBJ2-5; cdr3_length: 15; cdr3_aa: CASSPPFTWVETQYF
v_call: TRBV9; j_call: TRBJ2-2; cdr3_length: 17; cdr3_aa: CASSVEYRLLNTGELFF
v_call: TRBV11-2; j_call: TRBJ2-1; cdr3_length: 11; cdr3_aa: CASSFLGEQFF
v_call: TRBV11-1; j_call: TRBJ2-7; cdr3_length: 11; cdr3_aa: CASSNTYEQYF
v_call: TRBV28; j_call: TRBJ1-4; cdr3_length: 14; cdr3_aa: CASGEIATNEKLFF
v_call: TRBV9; j_call: TRBJ2-7; cdr3_length: 13; cdr3_aa: CASSFKTGYEQYF
v_call: TRBV5-5; j_call: TRBJ2-2; cdr3_length: 15; cdr3_aa: CASSLARGETGELFF
v_call: TRBV19; j_call: TRBJ2-1; cdr3_length: 18; cdr3_aa: CASSPILWDYPSYNEQFF
v_call: TRBV4-3; j_call: TRBJ2-3; cdr3_length: 19; cdr3_aa: CASSQDPVTSGSMTDTQYF
v_call: TRBV25-1; j_call: TRBJ2-1; cdr3_length: 11; cdr3_aa: CATQTDSGQFF
v_call: TRBV18; j_call: TRBJ2-1; cdr3_length: 16; cdr3_aa: CASSPLAGVDYNEQFF
v_call: TRBV7-9; j_call: TRBJ1-1; cdr3_length: 12; cdr3_aa: CASSLASSEAFF
v_call: TRBV7-6; j_call: TRBJ2-1; cdr3_length: 17; cdr3_aa: CASSYRGLGTPVDEQFF
v_call: TRBV19; j_call: TRBJ1-5; cdr3_length: 13; cdr3_aa: CASSLFEDQPQHF